These 8 T cell receptor beta chains were sequenced from one sample in a study of blood T cell repertoires in COVID-19. Some clones are missing from TCRdb's copy, which holds only in-frame ones; the method was immunoSEQ multiplex PCR. The sample contains over 70,000 clones, roughly 78% of which appear only once. Sequencing was carried out using peripheral blood. Receptor source: a man aged 55 to 70 with acute or convalescent COVID-19.

The chain couples TRBV3-1 (or the pseudogene TRBV3-2) to TRBJ2-2, with 7 nucleotides matching TRBD1. CDR3 size: 15 residues. The germline V gene encodes CDR1 LGHDT and CDR2 YNNKEL (reference sequence). Trimming cost V 10 bases and J 4 bases; bases outside gene matches: 12. CDR3 bases: TGTGCCACTAATACGGAGACAGGGTCCACCGGGGAGCTGTTTTTT. Translating it yields CATNTETGSTGELFF.

The chain combines TRBV29-1 with TRBJ1-4, with D possibly matching TRBD1 (5 bases). Trimming shortened V by 6 bases and J by 4 bases, and 12 bases separated the two germline ends. The CDR3 runs 13 residues. Germline-derived CDR1 and CDR2 are SQVTM and ANQGSEA. CDR3 in DNA: TGCAGCGTCGGGCAGGGACTTAATGAAAAACTGTTTTTT. Amino acid sequence: CSVGQGLNEKLFF.

The V gene is TRBV7-9, the J gene TRBJ2-1, with TRBD2 identical over 14 bases. The V gene's germline CDR1 is SEHNR and CDR2 FQNEAQ (reference sequence). CDR3 size: 17 residues. V lost 7 bases to trimming and J lost 2 bases; unmatched junction nucleotides: 7. Written as DNA, the CDR3 is TGTGCCAGCATACCGGGACTAGCGGGAGAAGCCTACAATGAGCAGTTCTTC. Translating gives CASIPGLAGEAYNEQFF.

The rearrangement uses TRBV4-1 and TRBJ2-7, with 7 bases identical to TRBD2. The germline CDR1 and CDR2 sequences are MGHRA and YSYEKL. V lost 1 base to trimming and J lost 3 bases; unmatched junction nucleotides: 15. This CDR3 has 18 residues. This CDR3 reads CASSQGLGLADLSYEQYF. The CDR3 DNA reads as TGCGCCAGCAGCCAAGGTCTTGGTCTAGCGGATTTAAGCTACGAGCAGTACTTC.

DNA of the CDR3: TGCGCCAGCAGCCCTCCTGACAGGGTGGACTATGGCTACACCTTC. This gives the protein CASSPPDRVDYGYTF. V is TRBV5-1 and J is TRBJ1-2, with TRBD1 identical over 7 bases. V shed 4 bases and J 3 bases; nucleotides not matched to a gene: 9. This CDR3 region has 15 residues. Germline CDR1 SGHRS, CDR2 YFSETQ.

The chain recombines TRBV7-3 with TRBJ2-2; TRBD1 aligns across 7 bases. From germline, CDR1 is SGHTA and CDR2 FQGTGA. V lost 5 bases to trimming and J lost 6 bases; unmatched junction nucleotides: 6. This CDR3 is 14 amino acids long. CDR3 DNA: TGTGCCAGCAGCGTGGACAGGCCCGCCGGGGAGCTGTTTTTT. Protein: CASSVDRPAGELFF.

The rearrangement joins TRBV5-5 to TRBJ2-5; D uncertain. V was clipped by 0 bases and J by 0 bases, with 15 bases between them. Germline V lookup: CDR1 SGHKS, CDR2 YYEKEE (reference sequence). CDR3 length: 17 amino acids. CDR3 sequence reads: CASSLGAGPSYQETQYF. The CDR3 DNA reads TGTGCCAGCAGCTTGGGGGCAGGCCCATCGTACCAAGAGACCCAGTACTTC.

V usage is TRBV14 and J usage is TRBJ2-1; D might be TRBD2 (5 bases). The germline V gene encodes CDR1 SGHDN and CDR2 FVKESK. The V end lost 0 bases, the J end lost 3 bases, and 18 bases lay between the germline ends. The CDR3 extends over 18 amino acids. CDR3 coding DNA: TGTGCCAGCAGCCAAGATGATCGAGGACTTGATAACTACAATGAGCAGTTCTTC. Translation gives CASSQDDRGLDNYNEQFF.